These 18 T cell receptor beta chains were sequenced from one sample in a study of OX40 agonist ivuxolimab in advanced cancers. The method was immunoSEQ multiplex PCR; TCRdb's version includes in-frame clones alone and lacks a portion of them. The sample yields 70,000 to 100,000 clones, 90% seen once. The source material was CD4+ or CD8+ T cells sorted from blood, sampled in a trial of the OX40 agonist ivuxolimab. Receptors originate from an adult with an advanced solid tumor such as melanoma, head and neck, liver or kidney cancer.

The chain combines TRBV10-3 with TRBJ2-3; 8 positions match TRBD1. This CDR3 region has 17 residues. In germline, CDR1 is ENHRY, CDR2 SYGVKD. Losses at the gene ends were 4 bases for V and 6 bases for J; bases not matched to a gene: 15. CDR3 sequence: CAISGRFEDRGEDTQYF. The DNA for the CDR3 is TGTGCCATCAGTGGAAGGTTTGAAGACAGGGGAGAGGATACGCAGTATTTT.

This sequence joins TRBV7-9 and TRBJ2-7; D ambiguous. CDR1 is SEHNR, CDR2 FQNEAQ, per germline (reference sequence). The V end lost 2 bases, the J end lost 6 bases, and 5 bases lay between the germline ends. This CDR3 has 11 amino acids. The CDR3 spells CASSLSPEQYF. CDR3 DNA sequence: TGTGCCAGCAGCTTATCACCCGAGCAGTACTTC.

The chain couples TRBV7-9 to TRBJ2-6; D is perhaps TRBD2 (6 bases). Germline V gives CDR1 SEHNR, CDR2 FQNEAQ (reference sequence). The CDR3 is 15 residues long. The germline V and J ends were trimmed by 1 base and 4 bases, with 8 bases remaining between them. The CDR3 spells CASSLGGRGANVLTF. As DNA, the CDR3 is TGTGCCAGCAGCTTAGGAGGGAGGGGGGCCAACGTCCTGACTTTC.

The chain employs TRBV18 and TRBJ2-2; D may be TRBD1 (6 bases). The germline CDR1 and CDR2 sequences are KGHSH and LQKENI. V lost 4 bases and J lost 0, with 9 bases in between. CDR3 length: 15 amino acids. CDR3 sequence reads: CASSQQGANTGELFF. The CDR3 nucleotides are TGTGCCAGCTCACAACAGGGAGCGAACACCGGGGAGCTGTTTTTT. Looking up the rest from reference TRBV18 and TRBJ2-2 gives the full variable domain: NAGVMQNPRHLVRRRGQEARLRCSPMKGHSHVYWYRQLPEEGLKFMVYLQKENIIDESGMPKERFSAEFPKEGPSILRIQQVVRGDSAAYFCASSQQGANTGELFFGEGSRLTVL.

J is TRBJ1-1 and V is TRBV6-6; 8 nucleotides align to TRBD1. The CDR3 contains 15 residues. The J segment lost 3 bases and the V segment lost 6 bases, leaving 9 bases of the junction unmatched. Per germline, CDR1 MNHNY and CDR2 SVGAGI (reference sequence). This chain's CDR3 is CASRDRVLGDTEAFF. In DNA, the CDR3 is TGTGCCAGCAGGGACAGGGTTCTAGGAGACACTGAAGCTTTCTTT.

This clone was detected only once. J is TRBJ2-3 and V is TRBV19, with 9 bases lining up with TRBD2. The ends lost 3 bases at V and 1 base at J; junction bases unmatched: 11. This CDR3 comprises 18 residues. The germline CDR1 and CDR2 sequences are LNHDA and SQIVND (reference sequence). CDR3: CASSMIRVAGDGTDTQYF. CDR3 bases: TGTGCCAGTAGTATGATTAGGGTAGCGGGAGACGGCACAGATACGCAGTATTTT. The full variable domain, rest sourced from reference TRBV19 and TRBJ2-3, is DGGITQSPKYLFRKEGQNVTLSCEQNLNHDAMYWYRQDPGQGLRLIYYSQIVNDFQKGDIAEGYSVSREKKESFPLTVTSAQKNPTAFYLCASSMIRVAGDGTDTQYFGPGTRLTVL.

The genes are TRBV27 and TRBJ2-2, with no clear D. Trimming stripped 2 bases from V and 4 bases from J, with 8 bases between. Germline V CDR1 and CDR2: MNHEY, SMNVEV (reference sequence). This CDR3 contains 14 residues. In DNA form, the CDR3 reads TGTGCCAGCAGTTTACTAGGCGGCACCGGGGAGCTGTTTTTT. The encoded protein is CASSLLGGTGELFF.

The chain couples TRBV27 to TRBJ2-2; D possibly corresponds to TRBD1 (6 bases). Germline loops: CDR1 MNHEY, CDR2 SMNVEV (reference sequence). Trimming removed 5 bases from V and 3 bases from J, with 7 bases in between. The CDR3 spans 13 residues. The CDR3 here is CASSRQDTGELFF. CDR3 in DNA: TGTGCCAGCAGTCGACAGGACACCGGGGAGCTGTTTTTT.

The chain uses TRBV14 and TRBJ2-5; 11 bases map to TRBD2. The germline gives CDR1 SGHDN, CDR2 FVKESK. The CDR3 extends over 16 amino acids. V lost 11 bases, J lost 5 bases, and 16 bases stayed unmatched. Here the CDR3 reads CAGFIGLAGLRETQYF. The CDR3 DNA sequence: TGTGCCGGATTCATCGGACTAGCGGGCTTGAGGGAGACCCAGTACTTC.

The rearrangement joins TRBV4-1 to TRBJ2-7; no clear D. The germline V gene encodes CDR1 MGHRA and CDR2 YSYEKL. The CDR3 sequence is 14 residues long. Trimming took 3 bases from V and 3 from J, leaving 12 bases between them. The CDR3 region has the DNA TGCGCCAGCAGCCACGTGGGCAGATTCTACGAGCAGTACTTC. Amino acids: CASSHVGRFYEQYF.

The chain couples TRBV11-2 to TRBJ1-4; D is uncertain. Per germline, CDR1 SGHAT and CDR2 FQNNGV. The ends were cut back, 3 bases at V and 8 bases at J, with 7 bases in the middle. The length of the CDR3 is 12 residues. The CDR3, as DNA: TGTGCCAGCAGCTTTGAGGACGAAAAACTGTTTTTT. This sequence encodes CASSFEDEKLFF. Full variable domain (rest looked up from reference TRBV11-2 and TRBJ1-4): EAGVAQSPRYKIIEKRQSVAFWCNPISGHATLYWYQQILGQGPKLLIQFQNNGVVDDSQLPKDRFSAERLKGVDSTLKIQPAKLEDSAVYLCASSFEDEKLFFGSGTQLSVL.

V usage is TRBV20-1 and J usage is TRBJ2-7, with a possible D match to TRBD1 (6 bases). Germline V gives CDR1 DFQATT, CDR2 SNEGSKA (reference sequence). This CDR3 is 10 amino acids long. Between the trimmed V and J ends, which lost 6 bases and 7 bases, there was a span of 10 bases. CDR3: CSADRREQYF. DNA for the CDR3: TGCAGTGCGGACAGACGGGAGCAGTACTTC.

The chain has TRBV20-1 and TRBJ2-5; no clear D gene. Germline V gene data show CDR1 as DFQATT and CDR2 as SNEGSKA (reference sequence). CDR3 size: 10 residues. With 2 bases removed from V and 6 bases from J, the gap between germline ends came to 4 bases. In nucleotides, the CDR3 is TGCAGTGCTAGACTGAAGACCCAGTACTTC. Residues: CSARLKTQYF.

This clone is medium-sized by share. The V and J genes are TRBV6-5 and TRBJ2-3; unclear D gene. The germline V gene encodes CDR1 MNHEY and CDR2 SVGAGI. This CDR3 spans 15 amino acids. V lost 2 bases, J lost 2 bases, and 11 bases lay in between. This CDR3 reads CASSYNPYDTDTQYF. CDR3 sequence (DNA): TGTGCCAGCAGTTACAACCCCTACGACACAGATACGCAGTATTTT.

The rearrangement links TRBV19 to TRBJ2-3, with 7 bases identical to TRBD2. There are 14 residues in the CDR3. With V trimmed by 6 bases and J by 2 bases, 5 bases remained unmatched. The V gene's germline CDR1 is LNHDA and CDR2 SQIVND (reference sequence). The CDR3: CASSPGGLTDTQYF. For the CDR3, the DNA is TGTGCCAGTAGCCCGGGGGGACTCACAGATACGCAGTATTTT.

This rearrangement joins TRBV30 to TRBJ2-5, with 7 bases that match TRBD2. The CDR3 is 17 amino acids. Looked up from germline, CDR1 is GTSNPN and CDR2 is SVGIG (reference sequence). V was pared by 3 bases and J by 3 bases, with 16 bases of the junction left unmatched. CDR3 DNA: TGTGCCTGGAGGGCGTCGGTAGCGGGTAGGACTGAAGAGACCCAGTACTTC. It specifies CAWRASVAGRTEETQYF.

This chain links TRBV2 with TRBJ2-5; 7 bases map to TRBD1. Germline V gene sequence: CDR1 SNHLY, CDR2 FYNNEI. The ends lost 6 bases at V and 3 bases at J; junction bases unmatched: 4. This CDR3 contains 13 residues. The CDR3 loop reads CASRTGLEETQYF. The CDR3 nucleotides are TGTGCCAGCAGGACAGGGTTGGAAGAGACCCAGTACTTC.

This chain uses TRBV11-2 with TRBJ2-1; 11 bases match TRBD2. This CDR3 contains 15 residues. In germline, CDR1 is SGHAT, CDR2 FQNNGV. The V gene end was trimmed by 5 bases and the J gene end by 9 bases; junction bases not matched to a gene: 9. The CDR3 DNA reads TGTGCCAGCAGCGGGACTAGCGGTTATGTGGGTGAGCAGTTCTTC. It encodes CASSGTSGYVGEQFF.